This T cell receptor beta chain originates from a study of blood T cell repertoires in COVID-19 (dated by TCRdb to about 2020). In terms of the full investigation: Collaborator samples came from the United States, Italy and Spain and covered acute and convalescent phases of COVID-19. The repertoires were made available in a free public database intended to serve as a resource for research on the immune response to SARS-CoV-2. HLA class I and class II types, where available, came from metadata supplied by the sample provider rather than from assay-based typing. A de-identified subject ID, COVID-19 status, age in years and sex were almost always included in the sample metadata. The samples were drawn from the first 160 participants of the ongoing ImmuneRACE study and from about 1,200 subjects provided by 6 global collaborators. The dataset comprised deeply sampled blood TCRbeta repertoires from subjects exposed to, actively infected with, or recovered from COVID-19. The material from the prospective study consisted of cDNA or gDNA derived from T cells, B-cell-depleted T cells, or PBMCs.

The collaborating institutions used their own protocols to collect whole blood in K2EDTA tubes. For TCRbeta analysis, collaborators shipped samples as frozen whole blood, isolated PBMCs, or DNA extracted from either of those sample types. The paper's findings and limits, for the study overall: The amount of clinical and demographic metadata varied by source and participant and was provided uncurated.

The immunoSEQ Assay, a bias-controlled multiplex PCR, was used to amplify TCRbeta CDR3 regions from genomic DNA. The original pipeline was this. Nucleated cell counts per sample were estimated from amplification of reference gene primers within the assay. To quantify the absolute abundance of each unique TCRbeta CDR3 rearrangement, sequence reads were collapsed and filtered. For each sample, productive Simpson clonality was calculated as the square root of Simpson's diversity index over productive rearrangements. In its TCRdb copy, this immuneACCESS table keeps in-frame sequences only and misses some clones. Where compared with another copy, unresolved V genes explain less than half of these, and the others have no known cause. V, J and clone size are taken as reported in that table, and D and trimming were inferred from the DNA itself. Here the sample has some 150,000 clones; about 80% occur a single time. 0.5% to 0.65% of the sample lies in the top ten.

The junction shows trimming of 0 bases on V and 2 bases on J, and the gene matches do not reach 1 base of it. Spanning cysteine to phenylalanine, the CDR3 consists of 16 amino acids. Only the CDR3 portion is preserved as DNA: 48 bases, with reading frame beginning at the first base. Sequences SGHRS (CDR1) and YFSETQ (CDR2) are obtained from the germline V gene. This clone was picked up one time. The clone's antigen remains unknown. There are no base qualities to consult, and no much larger clone falls within one base. Sample: peripheral blood. The source is a man in his 60s with acute or convalescent COVID-19. The chain is made from TRBV5-1 and TRBJ2-3; 12 of the junction bases match TRBD2. CDR3 loop: CASSLGLAGATDTQYF. The nucleotide sequence is TGCGCCAGCAGCTTGGGACTAGCGGGGGCCACAGATACGCAGTATTTT.